The 25 T cell receptor beta chains below all came from one sample that was sequenced in a study of T cell repertoires in cytomegalovirus infection. TCRdb redid the calling of the reads with MiXCR, one entry per CDR3 protein. This repertoire shows more than 350,000 distinct CDR3 sequences, approximately 32% found once; its top ten account for approximately 14%. Sequencing input: PBMCs. Receptors originate from a human donor in good health (CMV status not recorded). Some clones in this sample may be carry-over from other donors' samples.

The genes are TRBV2 and TRBJ1-6; D is undetermined. V dropped 3 bases and J dropped 10 bases, with 7 bases sitting between them. Germline V lookup: CDR1 SNHLY, CDR2 FYNNEI. The CDR3 is made up of 12 amino acids. This CDR3 reads CASSDFGSPLHF. The CDR3 DNA is TGTGCCAGCAGTGACTTCGGGTCACCCCTCCACTTT.

V and J are TRBV6-1 and TRBJ1-1; tentatively, D is TRBD1 (5 bases). CDR1 and CDR2 from the germline V gene are MNHNS and SASEGT. The CDR3 is 16 residues long. V shed 2 bases and J shed 2 bases, with 15 bases lying between them. The CDR3 nucleotides read TGTGCCAGCAGTGAATTCATGAGGGGCGGAAACACTGAAGCTTTCTTT. Translation: CASSEFMRGGNTEAFF.

This clonotype turned up a few times. The chain recombines TRBV5-5 with TRBJ2-1; 11 positions agree with TRBD2. The V and J ends lost 1 base and 4 bases, in that order; junction bases with no gene match: 13. The CDR3 totals 19 residues. In germline, CDR1 is SGHKS, CDR2 YYEKEE (reference sequence). CDR3 DNA sequence: TGTGCCAGCAGCTTGACTGGTAGCGGGGGGGCCCGCCTTTACAATGAGCAGTTCTTC. It codes for CASSLTGSGGARLYNEQFF.

V usage is TRBV28 and J usage is TRBJ2-5; D is ambiguous. The CDR3 sequence is 15 residues long. The V and J ends lost 5 bases and 6 bases respectively, with 19 bases between them. Germline assignment: CDR1 MDHEN and CDR2 SYDVKM. The CDR3, as DNA: TGTGCCAGCAGTGTAGGGTCTCGGGTGGTAAAGACCCAGTACTTC. It is translated as CASSVGSRVVKTQYF.

Comment on this clonotype: This CDR3 fails to terminate in the conserved phenylalanine or tryptophan, so it likely reflects a read error. The rearrangement joins TRBV7-2 to TRBJ2-7; TRBD2 matches 15 bases. The CDR3 loop spans 18 amino acids. Per germline, CDR1 SGHTA and CDR2 FQGNSA. CDR3 region: CASRLAERTSGGDYEQYS. The CDR3 DNA is TGTGCCAGCCGCTTAGCCGAGAGGACTAGCGGGGGGGATTACGAGCAGTACTCT.

This clonotype has a handful of counts. The genes are TRBV6-2 or TRBV6-3 and TRBJ1-5; 8 nucleotides align to TRBD1. Per the germline V gene, CDR1 is MNHEY and CDR2 is SVGEGT. This CDR3 has 20 amino acids. Losses at the gene ends were 4 bases for V and 4 bases for J; bases not matched to a gene: 21. The CDR3 DNA reads as TGTGCCAGCAGTTCCATACAGGGGGAGCATGGACTACTTCGTAATCAGCCCCAGCATTTT. It codes for CASSSIQGEHGLLRNQPQHF.

This clonotype was counted a few times. The chain is built from TRBV3-1 and TRBJ1-2; TRBD1 matches at 7 bases. Germline trimming cut 2 bases from V and 6 bases from J; bases unmatched to any gene: 3. This CDR3 is built from 13 residues. Germline V CDR1 and CDR2: LGHDT, YNNKEL (reference sequence). The CDR3 is CASSQSTGNGYTF. CDR3 bases: TGTGCCAGCAGCCAATCGACAGGGAATGGCTACACCTTC.

Only a few counts were recorded for this clonotype. For the CDR3, the DNA is TGCGCCAGCAGCCAAGCGCAGGGGGCGGGGGAGCAGTACTTC. Translating it yields CASSQAQGAGEQYF. The chain combines TRBV4-1 with TRBJ2-7; TRBD1 matches 8 bases. The CDR3 is 14 residues long. Losses at the gene ends were 1 base for V and 7 bases for J; bases not matched to a gene: 6. The germline CDR1 and CDR2 sequences are MGHRA and YSYEKL.

V is TRBV29-1 and J is TRBJ1-5; a possible D gene is TRBD1 (6 bases). CDR1 and CDR2 from the germline V gene are SQVTM and ANQGSEA. The CDR3 length is 13 residues. Deletions cut 4 bases from V and 4 bases from J, with 11 bases between. CDR3 DNA sequence: TGCAGCGTTGGTCAGGGGAGAAATCAGCCCCAGCATTTT. This translates into CSVGQGRNQPQHF.

V and J are TRBV12-3 or TRBV12-4 and TRBJ1-1; D ambiguous. The CDR3 totals 14 residues. V lost 6 bases and J 5 bases, leaving 16 bases between the germline ends. This CDR3 is CASSFERGGTEAFF. CDR3 coding DNA: TGTGCCAGCAGCTTTGAGCGAGGCGGAACTGAAGCTTTCTTT.

Regarding this clonotype: The junction does not match germline at one end; this may be a read error. The CDR3 is CARSLSLPGYTF. CDR3 bases: TGTGCCAGAAGTTTGTCCCTGCCGGGCTACACCTTC. This sequence joins TRBV12-3 or TRBV12-4 and TRBJ1-2; D is ambiguous. The CDR3 sequence is 12 residues long.

The chain recombines TRBV7-9 with TRBJ2-3; the match to TRBD2 covers 7 bases. The V and J ends lost 3 bases and 4 bases, in that order; junction bases with no gene match: 7. The CDR3 length is 15 residues. Looked up from germline, CDR1 is SEHNR and CDR2 is FQNEAQ (reference sequence). CDR3 nucleotides: TGTGCCAGCAGCTTGGGCGGGGGTACCCCAGATACGCAGTATTTT. Amino acids: CASSLGGGTPDTQYF.

As regards this clonotype: As the CDR3 is not closed by the conserved phenylalanine or tryptophan, this likely results from a read error. The J gene is TRBJ1-3, the V gene TRBV7-2, with a weak D call TRBD1 (6 bases). The CDR3 is 15 residues long. Per the germline V gene, CDR1 is SGHTA and CDR2 is FQGNSA. The ends were cut back, 1 base at V and 5 bases at J, with 12 bases in the middle. In DNA, the CDR3 is TGTGCCAGCAGCTTAGTGAGACAGGAGAGAAACACCATATATTTG. Translation gives CASSLVRQERNTIYL.

This clonotype showed up many times. The V and J genes are TRBV7-9 and TRBJ2-5, with D uncertain. This CDR3 region has 13 residues. Per the germline V gene, CDR1 is SEHNR and CDR2 is FQNEAQ (reference sequence). The ends were cut back, 4 bases at V and 3 bases at J, with 9 bases in the middle. CDR3 residues: CASSYAAKETQYF. CDR3 nucleotide sequence: TGTGCCAGCAGCTATGCGGCGAAAGAGACCCAGTACTTC.

This clonotype appeared many times. V gene TRBV7-2 combines with J gene TRBJ2-7; 12 positions agree with TRBD1. The length of the CDR3 is 16 residues. V was clipped by 2 bases and J by 6 bases; unmatched bases: 8. Germline V lookup: CDR1 SGHTA, CDR2 FQGNSA. In nucleotides, the CDR3 is TGTGCCAGCAGCTTATCGCTTGGGACAGGGGGCTTCGAGCAGTACTTC. This sequence encodes CASSLSLGTGGFEQYF.

This clonotype was found many times. The gene calls are TRBV7-2 and TRBJ1-5; possibly TRBD1 for D (5 bases). V was cut by 5 bases and J by 4 bases, with 15 bases left in between. Per the germline V gene, CDR1 is SGHTA and CDR2 is FQGNSA. The CDR3 has 15 amino acids. The chain's CDR3 is CASSPNVGANQPQHF. CDR3 coding DNA: TGTGCCAGCAGCCCAAACGTAGGGGCGAATCAGCCCCAGCATTTT.

This clonotype has ten or more counts. The J gene is TRBJ1-5, the V gene TRBV19; D is unclear. The CDR3 has 16 residues. Trimming pared 5 bases from V and 0 bases from J, leaving 14 bases between. Germline V CDR1 and CDR2: LNHDA, SQIVND (reference sequence). CDR3 residues: CASSPDDSYSNQPQHF. Here the CDR3 DNA reads TGTGCCAGTAGTCCGGACGACTCGTATAGCAATCAGCCCCAGCATTTT.

In its sample, this clonotype was seen many times. This rearrangement joins TRBV15 to TRBJ1-1; D remains ambiguous. Deletions cut 5 bases from V and 3 bases from J, with 13 bases between. CDR1 is LNHNV, CDR2 YYDKDF, per germline (reference sequence). This CDR3 region has 14 residues. CDR3 amino acids: CATSGRREDTEAFF. CDR3 nucleotide sequence: TGTGCCACCAGCGGCCGGAGGGAGGACACTGAAGCTTTCTTT.

Ten or more counts support this clonotype. The gene calls are TRBV6-1 and TRBJ1-5, with a weak D call TRBD1 (5 bases). CDR1 is MNHNS and CDR2 is SASEGT in the germline V gene. The CDR3 totals 16 residues. V was trimmed by 6 bases and J by 0 bases, leaving 15 bases between them. CDR3 amino acids: CASRGGPPYSNQPQHF. The CDR3 DNA reads TGTGCCAGCAGGGGGGGACCCCCTTATAGCAATCAGCCCCAGCATTTT.

Worth noting for this clonotype: One end of the junction fails to match germline, which may point to a read error. The chain employs TRBV7-8 and TRBJ2-1; D gene ambiguous. The germline gives CDR1 SGHVS, CDR2 FQNEAQ. This CDR3 comprises 17 residues. In DNA, the CDR3 is TGTGCCAGTAGCTTATTTAACGGGTGGCTCTCCTACAATGAGCAGTTCTTC. It codes for CASSLFNGWLSYNEQFF. The complete variable domain, with remaining parts taken from reference TRBV7-8 and TRBJ2-1, reads GAGVSQSPRYKVAKRGQDVALRCDPISGHVSLFWYQQALGQGPEFLTYFQNEAQLDKSGLPSDRFFAERPEGSVSTLKIQRTQQEDSAVYLCASSLFNGWLSYNEQFFGPGTRLTVL.

V and J are TRBV19 and TRBJ1-4, with D uncertain. The CDR3 covers 12 residues. Germline loops: CDR1 LNHDA, CDR2 SQIVND (reference sequence). The V end was cut by 4 bases, the J end by 3 bases, with 3 bases between. DNA of the CDR3: TGTGCCAGTAGTACTTCTAATGAAAAACTGTTTTTT. Its translation: CASSTSNEKLFF.

This chain connects TRBV19 to TRBJ1-5, with 9 bases identical to TRBD1. V was pared by 6 bases and J by 5 bases, with 8 bases of the junction left unmatched. This CDR3 is 15 amino acids long. Germline CDR1 and CDR2: LNHDA and SQIVND (reference sequence). CDR3 protein: CASRTGTGIYQPQHF. CDR3 DNA sequence: TGTGCCAGTAGAACCGGGACAGGGATTTATCAGCCCCAGCATTTT.

This clonotype has only a few counts. This chain connects TRBV6-5 to TRBJ1-4; 8 bases line up with TRBD1. This CDR3 is built from 13 residues. V was pared by 6 bases and J by 7 bases, with 4 bases of the junction left unmatched. CDR1 and CDR2 (germline): MNHEY, SVGAGI. The DNA for the CDR3 is TGTGCCAGCAGCCACAGGGGGGTTGAAAAACTGTTTTTT. It encodes CASSHRGVEKLFF.

The chain carries TRBV29-1 and TRBJ2-1; 7 bases agree with TRBD2. The length of the CDR3 is 15 residues. The germline V gene has CDR1 SQVTM and CDR2 ANQGSEA. The trim removed 1 base at V and 6 bases at J, leaving 9 bases unmatched. The DNA of the CDR3 is TGCAGCGTTGAAGTTCAAGCGGGGTGGGTCAATGAGCAGTTCTTC. Residues: CSVEVQAGWVNEQFF.

In its sample, this clonotype was seen many times. This chain links TRBV7-6 with TRBJ2-7, with TRBD1 identical over 8 bases. Germline assignment: CDR1 SGHVS and CDR2 FNYEAQ. There are 15 residues in the CDR3. The J segment lost 5 bases and the V segment lost 5 bases, leaving 11 bases of the junction unmatched. CDR3 residues: CASSVGQGSRDEQYF. CDR3 nucleotide sequence: TGTGCCAGCAGCGTCGGACAGGGCTCCCGGGACGAGCAGTACTTC.